This T cell receptor (beta chain) was identified in a study of shared clonotypes between healthy human individuals. Germline V gives CDR1 SGHRS, CDR2 YFSETQ. This CDR3 region has 15 residues. V gave up 0 bases and J gave up 3 bases, with 13 bases separating them. Method: immunoSEQ multiplex PCR; TCRdb's copy keeps in-frame clones and lacks some. The sample shows around 500,000 clones, about 84% of them seen only once. The study used 100 million or so PBMCs per unsorted sample for genomic DNA. This clone was counted a single time. This clonotype originated in a woman aged 40 to 50 in good health. Some clones in this sample may be carry-over from other donors' samples. Specimen: PBMCs. The chain joins TRBV5-1 to TRBJ2-7; D is unresolved. The CDR3 spells CASSLDGTRNYEQYF. In DNA, the CDR3 is TGCGCCAGCAGCTTGGACGGAACGAGAAACTACGAGCAGTACTTC.